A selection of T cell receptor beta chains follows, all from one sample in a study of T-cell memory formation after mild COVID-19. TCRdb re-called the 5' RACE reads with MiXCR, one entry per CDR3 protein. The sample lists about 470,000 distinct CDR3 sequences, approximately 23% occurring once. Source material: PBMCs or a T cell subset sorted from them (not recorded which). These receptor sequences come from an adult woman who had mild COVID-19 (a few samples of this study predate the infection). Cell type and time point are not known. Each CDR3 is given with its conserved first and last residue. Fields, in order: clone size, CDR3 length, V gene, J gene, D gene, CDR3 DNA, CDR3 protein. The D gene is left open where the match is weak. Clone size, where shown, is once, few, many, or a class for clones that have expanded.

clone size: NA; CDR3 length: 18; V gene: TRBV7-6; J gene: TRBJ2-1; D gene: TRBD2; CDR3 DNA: TGTGCCAGCAGCTCTGGACTAGCGGGCTGGGGCTCCTACAATGAGCAGTTCTTC; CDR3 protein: CASSSGLAGWGSYNEQFF
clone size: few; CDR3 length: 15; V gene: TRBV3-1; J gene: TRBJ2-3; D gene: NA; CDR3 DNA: TGTGCCAGCAGCGACACGCCTGGTAGGCTGGGTACGCAGTATTTT; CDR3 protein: CASSDTPGRLGTQYF
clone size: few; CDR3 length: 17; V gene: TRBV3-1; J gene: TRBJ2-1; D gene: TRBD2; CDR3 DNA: TGTGCCAGCAGCCCGGTAGCAATAGCGGGGGGGCCCAATGAGCAGTTCTTC; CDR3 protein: CASSPVAIAGGPNEQFF
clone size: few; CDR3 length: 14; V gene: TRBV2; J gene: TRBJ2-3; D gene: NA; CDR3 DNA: TGTGCCAGCATGTGGCCCACCACGGAAGATACGCAGTATTTT; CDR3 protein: CASMWPTTEDTQYF
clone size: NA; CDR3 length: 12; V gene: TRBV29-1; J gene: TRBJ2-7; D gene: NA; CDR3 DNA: TGCAGCGTGCGTCCGGGACCCTACGAGCAGTACTTC; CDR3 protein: CSVRPGPYEQYF
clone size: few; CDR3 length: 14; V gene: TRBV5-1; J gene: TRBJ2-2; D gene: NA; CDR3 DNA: TGCGCCAGCAGAAAAACACCGAACACCGGGGAGCTGTTTTTT; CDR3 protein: CASRKTPNTGELFF
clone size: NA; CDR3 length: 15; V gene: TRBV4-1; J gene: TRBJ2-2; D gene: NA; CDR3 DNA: TGCGCCAGCAGCCAAGCCGATGGCGGTACCGGGGAGCTGTTTTTT; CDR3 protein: CASSQADGGTGELFF
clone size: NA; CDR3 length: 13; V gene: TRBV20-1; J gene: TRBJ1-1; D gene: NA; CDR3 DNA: TGCAGTGCCGAATCGGGGGGGGACACTGAAGCTTTCTTT; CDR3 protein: CSAESGGDTEAFF
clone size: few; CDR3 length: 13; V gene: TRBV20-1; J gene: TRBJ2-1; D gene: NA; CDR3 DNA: TGCAGTGCTACCGTTAGGACAGTTAATGAGCAGTTCTTC; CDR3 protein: CSATVRTVNEQFF
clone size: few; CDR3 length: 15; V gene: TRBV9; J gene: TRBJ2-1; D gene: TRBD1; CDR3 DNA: TGTGCCAGCAGCGGGACAGGGGGGCCCTTAGGTGAGCAGTTCTTC; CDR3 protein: CASSGTGGPLGEQFF
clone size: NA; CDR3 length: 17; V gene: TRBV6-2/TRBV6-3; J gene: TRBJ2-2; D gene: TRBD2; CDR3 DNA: TGTGCCAGCAGTTACTCGGGGCTAGCGGCGAACACCGGGGAGCTGTTTTTT; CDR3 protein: CASSYSGLAANTGELFF
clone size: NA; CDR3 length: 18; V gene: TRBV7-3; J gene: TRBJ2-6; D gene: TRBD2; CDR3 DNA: TGTGCCAGCAGCTTAAGTGTACGGGGGGTATCTGGGGCCAACGTCCTGACTTTC; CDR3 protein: CASSLSVRGVSGANVLTF
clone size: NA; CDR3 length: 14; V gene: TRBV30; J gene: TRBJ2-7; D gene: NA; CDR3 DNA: TGTGCCTGGAGGTTGTGGCGGAGCTCCTACGAGCAGTACTTC; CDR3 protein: CAWRLWRSSYEQYF
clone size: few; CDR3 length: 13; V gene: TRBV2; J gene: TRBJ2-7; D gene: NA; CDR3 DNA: TGTGCCAGCAGGGCAGGGAGCTCCTACGAGCAGTACTTC; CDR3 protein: CASRAGSSYEQYF
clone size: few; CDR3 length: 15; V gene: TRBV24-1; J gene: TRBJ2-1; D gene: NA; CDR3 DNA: TGTGCCACCAGTGAACCCGGACCATATCACAATGAGCAGTTCTTC; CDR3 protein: CATSEPGPYHNEQFF
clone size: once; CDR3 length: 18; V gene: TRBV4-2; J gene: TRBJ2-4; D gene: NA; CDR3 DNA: TGTGCCAGCAGCCAAGATCGGGGGCTAGCTCGGCCCAAAAACATTCAGTACTTC; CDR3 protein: CASSQDRGLARPKNIQYF
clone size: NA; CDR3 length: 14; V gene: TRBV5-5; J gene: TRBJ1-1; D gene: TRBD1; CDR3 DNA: TGTGCCAGCAGCTTCCTAGGACAGGGCCCTGAAGCTTTCTTT; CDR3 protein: CASSFLGQGPEAFF
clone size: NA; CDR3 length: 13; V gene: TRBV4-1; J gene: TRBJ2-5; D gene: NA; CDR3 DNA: TGCGCCAGCAGCCAATCCTTAGTGGAGACCCAGTACTTC; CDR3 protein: CASSQSLVETQYF
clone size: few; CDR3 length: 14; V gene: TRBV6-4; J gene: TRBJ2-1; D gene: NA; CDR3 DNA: TGTGCCAGCAGTGTTGGTGCGGGGTGGAATGAGCAGTTCTTC; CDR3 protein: CASSVGAGWNEQFF
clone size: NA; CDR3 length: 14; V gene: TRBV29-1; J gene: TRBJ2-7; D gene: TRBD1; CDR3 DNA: TGCAGCGTTCAGACACCGGGACAGCCTTCGGTCAGACACTTC; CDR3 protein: CSVQTPGQPSVRHF
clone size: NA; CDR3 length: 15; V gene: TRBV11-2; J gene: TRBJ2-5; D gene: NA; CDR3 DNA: TGTGCCAGCAGCTTAGGCGTCAGGGGCAGGGAGACCCAGTACTTC; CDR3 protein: CASSLGVRGRETQYF
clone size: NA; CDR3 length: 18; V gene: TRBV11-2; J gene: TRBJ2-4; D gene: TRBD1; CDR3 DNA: TGTGCCAGCAGCTCCATAGGACCTCGACAGGGCTTAAAAAACATTCAGTACTTC; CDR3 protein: CASSSIGPRQGLKNIQYF
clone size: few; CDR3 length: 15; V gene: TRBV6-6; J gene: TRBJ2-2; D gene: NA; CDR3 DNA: TGTGCCAGCAGTTACGGACAGAAAAAGCCCGGGGAGCTGTTTTTT; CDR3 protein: CASSYGQKKPGELFF
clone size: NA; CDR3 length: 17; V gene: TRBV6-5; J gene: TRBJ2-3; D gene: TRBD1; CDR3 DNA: TGTGCCAGCACCTATTCGCAGGACAGGGGCAGCACAGATACGCAGTATTTT; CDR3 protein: CASTYSQDRGSTDTQYF
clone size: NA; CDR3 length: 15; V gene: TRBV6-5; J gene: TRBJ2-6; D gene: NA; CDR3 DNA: TGTGCCAGCAGTGACGGGTCCGCTGGGGCCAACGTCCTGACTTTC; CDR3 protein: CASSDGSAGANVLTF
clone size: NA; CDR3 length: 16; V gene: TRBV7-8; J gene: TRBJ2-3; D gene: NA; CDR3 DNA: TGTGCCAGCAGCTCATGGGTTAGCGGAAGGGTGAATACGCAGTATTTT; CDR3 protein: CASSSWVSGRVNTQYF
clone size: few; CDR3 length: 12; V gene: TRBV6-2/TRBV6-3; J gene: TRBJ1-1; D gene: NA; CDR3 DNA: TGTGCCAGCAGTTCTCAGGGCCCTGAAGCTTTCTTT; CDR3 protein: CASSSQGPEAFF
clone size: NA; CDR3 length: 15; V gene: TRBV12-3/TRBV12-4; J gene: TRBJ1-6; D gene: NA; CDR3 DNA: TGTGCCAGCGTGTTGGGCGGGGGGCCATACACACCCCTCCACTTT; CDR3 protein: CASVLGGGPYTPLHF
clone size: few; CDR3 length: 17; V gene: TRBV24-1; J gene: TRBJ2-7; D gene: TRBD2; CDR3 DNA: TGTGCCACCAGTGATGAGGGACTAGCGGGGGAAATGTACGAGCAGTACTTC; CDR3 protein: CATSDEGLAGEMYEQYF
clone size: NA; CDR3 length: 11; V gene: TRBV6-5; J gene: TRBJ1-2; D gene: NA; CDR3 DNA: TGTGCCAGCGGATTCGGATATGGCTACACCTTC; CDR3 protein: CASGFGYGYTF
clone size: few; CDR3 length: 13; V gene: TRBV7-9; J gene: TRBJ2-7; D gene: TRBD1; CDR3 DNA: TGTGCCAGCAGACAGGACAGGTCCTACGAGCAGTACTTC; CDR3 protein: CASRQDRSYEQYF
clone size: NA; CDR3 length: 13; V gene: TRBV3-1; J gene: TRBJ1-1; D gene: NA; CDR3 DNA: TGTGCCAGCAGCCAAGCGGATCCTGTCGAAGCTTTCTTT; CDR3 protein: CASSQADPVEAFF
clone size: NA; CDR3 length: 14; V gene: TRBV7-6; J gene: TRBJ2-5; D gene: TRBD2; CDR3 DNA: TGTGCCAGCAGCTCTCGGGGGGGCGAAGAGACCCAGTACTTC; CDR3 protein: CASSSRGGEETQYF
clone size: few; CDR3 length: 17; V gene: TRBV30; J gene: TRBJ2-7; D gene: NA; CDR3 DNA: TGTGCCTGGAGCTCCGTGTGGAGGGCTATGCCCCCCTACGAGCAGTACTTC; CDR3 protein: CAWSSVWRAMPPYEQYF
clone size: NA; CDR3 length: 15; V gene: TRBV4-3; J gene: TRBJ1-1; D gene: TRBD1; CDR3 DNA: TGCGCCAGCAGCCAAGATCAGGAATTATCAGGGGGGGCTTTCTTT; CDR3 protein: CASSQDQELSGGAFF
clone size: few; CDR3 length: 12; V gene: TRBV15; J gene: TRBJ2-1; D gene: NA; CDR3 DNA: TGTGCCACCAGCAGGGATGGGGGGGAGCAGTTCTTC; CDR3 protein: CATSRDGGEQFF
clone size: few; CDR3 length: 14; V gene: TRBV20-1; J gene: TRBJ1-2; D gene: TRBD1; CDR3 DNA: TGCAGTGCTCGCCGGGACAGCGGGTCCCATGGCTACACCTTC; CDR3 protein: CSARRDSGSHGYTF
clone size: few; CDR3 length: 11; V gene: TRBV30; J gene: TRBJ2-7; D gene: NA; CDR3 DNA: TGTGCCTTCGGGACACATTATGAGCAGTACTTC; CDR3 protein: CAFGTHYEQYF
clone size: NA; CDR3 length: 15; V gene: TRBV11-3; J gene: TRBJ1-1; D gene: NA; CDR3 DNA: TGTGCCAGCAGCTCCATGGCGGGCATGAACACTGAAGCTTTCTTT; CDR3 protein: CASSSMAGMNTEAFF
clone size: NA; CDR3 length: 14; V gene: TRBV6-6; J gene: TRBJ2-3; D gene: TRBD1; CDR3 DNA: TGTGCCAGCAGTCCGTCGGACAGGTCTAATACGCAGTATTTT; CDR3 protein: CASSPSDRSNTQYF
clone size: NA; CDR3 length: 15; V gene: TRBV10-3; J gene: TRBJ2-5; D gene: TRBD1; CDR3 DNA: TGTGCCATCAGTGAGTTACAGGGGGTCCAAGAGACCCAGTACTTC; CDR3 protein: CAISELQGVQETQYF
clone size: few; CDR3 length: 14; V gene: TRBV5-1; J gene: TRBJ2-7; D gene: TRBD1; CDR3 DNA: TGCGCCAGCAGCTCGCCGGGACAGGGAGTCGAGCAGTACTTC; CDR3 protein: CASSSPGQGVEQYF
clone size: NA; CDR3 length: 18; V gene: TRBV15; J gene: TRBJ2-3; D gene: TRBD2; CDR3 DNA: TGTGCCACCAGCAGAGATCCGGTAGCGGGGGGGGCTAGGATGTCGCAGTATTTT; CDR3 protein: CATSRDPVAGGARMSQYF
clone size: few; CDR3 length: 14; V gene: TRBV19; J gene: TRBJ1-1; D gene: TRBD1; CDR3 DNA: TGTGCCAGTAGATGGGGACAGACGAACACTGAAGCTTTCTTT; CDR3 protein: CASRWGQTNTEAFF
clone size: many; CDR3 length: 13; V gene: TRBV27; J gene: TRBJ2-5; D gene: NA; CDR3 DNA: TGTGCCAGCAGTTCCAGACGGCAGGAGACCCAGTACTTC; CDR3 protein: CASSSRRQETQYF
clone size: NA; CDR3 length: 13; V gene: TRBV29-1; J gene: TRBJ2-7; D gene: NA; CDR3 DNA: TGCAGCGTTGTCGACAGGTACTCCTACGAGCAGTACTTC; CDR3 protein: CSVVDRYSYEQYF
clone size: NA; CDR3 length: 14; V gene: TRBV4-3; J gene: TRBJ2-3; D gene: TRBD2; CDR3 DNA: TGCGCCAGCAGCCGCACTAGCGTCGCAGATACGCAGTATTTT; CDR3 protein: CASSRTSVADTQYF
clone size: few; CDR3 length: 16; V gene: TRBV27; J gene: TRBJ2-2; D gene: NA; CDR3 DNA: TGTGCCAGCAGTTCTTACAGGGCGGGGAACACCGGGGAGCTGTTTTTT; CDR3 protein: CASSSYRAGNTGELFF
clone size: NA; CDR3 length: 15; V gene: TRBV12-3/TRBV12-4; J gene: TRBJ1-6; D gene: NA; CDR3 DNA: TGTGCCAGCAGCTCACCGCCTCATTGGGGTTCACCCCTCCACTTT; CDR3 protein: CASSSPPHWGSPLHF
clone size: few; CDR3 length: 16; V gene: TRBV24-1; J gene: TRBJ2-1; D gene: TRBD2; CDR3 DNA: TGTGCCACCAGTGACCCGGGACTAGCGGGGGGCAATGAGCAGTTCTTC; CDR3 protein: CATSDPGLAGGNEQFF
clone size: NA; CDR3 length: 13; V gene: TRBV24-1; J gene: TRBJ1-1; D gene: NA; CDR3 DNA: TGTGCCACCAGTCGGACTGGGAACACTGAAGCTTTCTTT; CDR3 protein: CATSRTGNTEAFF
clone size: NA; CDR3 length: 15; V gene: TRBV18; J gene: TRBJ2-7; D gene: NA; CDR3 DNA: TGTGCCAGCTCACCGTCGACAGGAGTCACCTACGAGCAGTACTTC; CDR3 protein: CASSPSTGVTYEQYF
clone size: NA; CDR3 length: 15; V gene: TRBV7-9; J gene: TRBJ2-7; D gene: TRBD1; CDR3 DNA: TGTGCCAGCAGCTTAGGATTTACAGGGGATAACGAGCAGTACTTC; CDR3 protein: CASSLGFTGDNEQYF
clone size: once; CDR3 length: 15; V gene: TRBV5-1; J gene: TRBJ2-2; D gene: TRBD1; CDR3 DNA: TGCGCCAGCAGCGCCCGGACAGGGTCGGCCGGGGAGCTGTTTTTT; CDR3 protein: CASSARTGSAGELFF
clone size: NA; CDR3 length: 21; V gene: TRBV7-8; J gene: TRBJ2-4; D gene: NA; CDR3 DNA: TGTGCCAGCAGCTTAGCAAGGGGGGGCCAGTTCACGCCCGAAGCCAAAAACATTCAGTACTTC; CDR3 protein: CASSLARGGQFTPEAKNIQYF